This TCR beta chain was recorded in a study of CXCR3-negative and CXCR3-positive naive CD8 T cells. Study findings and constraints: CXCR3-negative and CXCR3-positive naive cells shared comparable TRBV-TRBJ usage, but memory cells did not. Researchers report that CXCR3-positive naive cells carry more hydrophobic TRB CDR3s than CXCR3-negative naive cells.

The CDR3 has 16 amino acids. From germline, CDR1 is SGHRS and CDR2 YFSETQ. As regards this clonotype: The antigen remains undetermined.

Every individual CD8+ T cell subset underwent sorting in triplicate at under 350,000 cells apiece. Through 5' RACE with UMI labels, the TRB cDNA libraries were prepared. From the 5' RACE reads, TCRdb lists one entry per CDR3 protein and no DNA. This sample's table reports about 120,000 distinct CDR3 sequences. The material sequenced was naive CXCR3- CD8+ T cells from blood. Regarding subset: CD45RO-CCR7+CD27+CD95- naive CD8+ T cells lacking CXCR3 (TNR3-). The receptor comes from a human donor in good health. Some clones in this sample may be carry-over from other donors' samples. The chain couples TRBV5-1 to TRBJ2-1; TCRdb outputs TRBD1, but without DNA this stays unchecked. The CDR3: CASRLAGQFSYNEQFF.